A selection of T cell receptor beta chains follows, all from one sample in a study of lymphopenia after photon versus proton radiotherapy. TCRdb's table, derived via immunoSEQ multiplex PCR, lists solely in-frame clones and lacks some. The repertoire holds roughly 40,000 clones, with approximately 80% as singletons. Specimen: peripheral blood, collected from a patient treated with proton-based radiotherapy. The receptors originated from a woman in her seventies with pancreatic cancer. Both conserved end residues are part of each CDR3. A D gene is named only where the DNA matches it firmly. Where a row states a size, it is once, few, many or the class of an expanded clone; other rows omit it.

>TRBJ2-3|TRBV11-2|.|.
TGTGCCAGCAGCTTAGAACGGGCGGGCACAGATACGCAGTATTTT
CASSLERAGTDTQYF
>TRBJ1-3|TRBV10-3|.|once
TGTGCCACCGGGACACCATTCTCTGGAAACACCATATATTTT
CATGTPFSGNTIYF
>TRBJ2-2|TRBV7-9|.|.
TGTGCCAGCAGCTTCGGACCGACTAACACCGGGGAGCTGTTTTTT
CASSFGPTNTGELFF
>TRBJ2-5|TRBV29-1|.|.
TGCAGCCCAGTTGTTTCGGACTTTCTTGGAGAGACCCAGTACTTC
CSPVVSDFLGETQYF
>TRBJ2-4|TRBV7-2|.|.
TGTGCCAGCAGCCCTGCCTCCTCAGGAGCCGATGTAGCCAAAAACATTCAGTACTTC
CASSPASSGADVAKNIQYF
>TRBJ2-1|TRBV19|TRBD2|.
TGTGCCAGTAAGTTAGCGGGACCCTCCTACAATGAGCAGTTCTTC
CASKLAGPSYNEQFF
>TRBJ1-1|TRBV11-1|.|.
TGTGCCAGCAGAGGGAGGATCACTGAAGCTTTCTTT
CASRGRITEAFF
>TRBJ1-2|TRBV6-6|.|.
TGTGCCAGCAGTTCGGAGACAACAAACTATGGCTACACCTTC
CASSSETTNYGYTF
>TRBJ2-1|TRBV19|TRBD2|.
TGTGCCAGTAGTAGGCACCGGGACTACGTGGTTTCATATGAGCAGTTCTTC
CASSRHRDYVVSYEQFF
>TRBJ1-4|TRBV7-9|.|few
TGTGCCAGCAGCTACGGACAGAAAGAAAAACTGTTTTTT
CASSYGQKEKLFF
>TRBJ2-7|TRBV28|TRBD2|.
TGTGCCAGCAGTTTAATGGGCGGGAGCAAGAAGGACGAGCAGCACTTC
CASSLMGGSKKDEQHF
>TRBJ1-1|TRBV28|TRBD1|.
TGTGCCAGCAGTTCCCCGGGACAGAGCACTGAAGCTTTCTTT
CASSSPGQSTEAFF
>TRBJ2-7|TRBV6-5|.|few
TGTGCCAGCAGTTACTCACCCCGGCCGGCTTACGAGCAGTACTTC
CASSYSPRPAYEQYF
>TRBJ2-3|TRBV7-2|TRBD2|medium-sized
TGTGCCAGCAGCTTAATACTAGCGGGAGGGGATACGCAGTATTTT
CASSLILAGGDTQYF
>TRBJ2-5|TRBV5-1|.|.
TGCGCCAGCAGCTTGGTGCAGGGAGCAGGGGAGACCCAGTACTTC
CASSLVQGAGETQYF
>TRBJ2-2|TRBV11-2|TRBD2|.
TGTGCCAGCAGCTTAGTGGTACTAGCGGGAGCCACCGGGGAGCTGTTTTTT
CASSLVVLAGATGELFF
>TRBJ2-1|TRBV10-3|.|once
TGTGCCATCCGGGGTACGGGTGGGAGCAATGAGCAGTTCTTC
CAIRGTGGSNEQFF
>TRBJ1-2|TRBV30|TRBD1|.
TGTGCCTGGAGTGTGGCAGGGGGAGCAGTTTATGGCTACACCTTC
CAWSVAGGAVYGYTF
>TRBJ1-2|TRBV28|.|.
TGTGCCAGCAGTTTACCGCAGGCCATGGGCTATGGCTACACCTTC
CASSLPQAMGYGYTF
>TRBJ2-1|TRBV5-1|.|.
TGCGCCAGCAGCTTGAGGGGAAGCTCCTACAATGAGCAGTTCTTC
CASSLRGSSYNEQFF
>TRBJ1-5|TRBV5-4|.|.
TGTGCCAGCAGCCGGGGACGCCTTCAGCCCCAGCATTTT
CASSRGRLQPQHF
>TRBJ2-1|TRBV7-2|.|.
TGTGCCAGCACCCTGAGCGGGTCAATCTATGAGCAGTTCTTC
CASTLSGSIYEQFF
>TRBJ2-1|TRBV30|TRBD2|.
TGTGCCTGGAAGCTAGCGGGAGTCTCCAATGAGCAGTTCTTC
CAWKLAGVSNEQFF
>TRBJ2-1|TRBV11-2|.|.
TGTGCCAGCAGCCTTAGCGGCGCGACCAATGAGCAGTTCTTC
CASSLSGATNEQFF
>TRBJ1-3|TRBV6-5|.|.
TGTGCCAGCAGGGGGGAAGCGGACACCATATATTTT
CASRGEADTIYF
>TRBJ2-5|TRBV19|.|.
TGTGCCAGTAGCAGGACAAACCTACAAGAGACCCAGTACTTC
CASSRTNLQETQYF
>TRBJ1-6|TRBV19|.|.
TGTGCCAGTAGTCGGACAGACAATTCACCCCTCCACTTT
CASSRTDNSPLHF
>TRBJ2-3|TRBV6-1|.|.
TGTGCCAGCAGTGATGGTGCTACCACAGATACGCAGTATTTT
CASSDGATTDTQYF
>TRBJ2-7|TRBV7-9|.|.
TGTGCCAGCAGCTCCCCGGGTGCCCCCTACGAGCAGTACTTC
CASSSPGAPYEQYF